This TCR beta chain was retrieved from a study of T cell responses to AZD1222 COVID-19 vaccine. Study-wide results and limits: Donors, mostly white British, included more females; clonal diversity was possibly underestimated. Baseline seropositives among AZD1222 recipients totaled only five or six. Two doses of AZD1222 preceded a rise in Spike-specific TCR breadth and depth.

Method: immunoSEQ multiplex PCR; TCRdb's copy keeps in-frame clones and lacks some. The data show 80,000 to 90,000 clones, with roughly nine tenths seen just once and 2% to 2.5% held by the top ten. Notes on this clone: No antigen is known for it.

In germline, CDR1 is KGHSH, CDR2 LQKENI. The V gene lost 6 bases and the J gene lost 6 bases, with 19 bases spanning the gap. The CDR3 runs 15 residues. The TCR comes from an adult in good health. This specimen was peripheral blood, taken on day 0 of AZD1222 vaccination. V usage is TRBV18 and J usage is TRBJ2-3; TRBD1 might be the D (5 bases). The DNA of the CDR3 is TGTGCCAGCTCCCCGGCCGCAGGGAAATCCGATACGCAGTATTTT. Its translation: CASSPAAGKSDTQYF.